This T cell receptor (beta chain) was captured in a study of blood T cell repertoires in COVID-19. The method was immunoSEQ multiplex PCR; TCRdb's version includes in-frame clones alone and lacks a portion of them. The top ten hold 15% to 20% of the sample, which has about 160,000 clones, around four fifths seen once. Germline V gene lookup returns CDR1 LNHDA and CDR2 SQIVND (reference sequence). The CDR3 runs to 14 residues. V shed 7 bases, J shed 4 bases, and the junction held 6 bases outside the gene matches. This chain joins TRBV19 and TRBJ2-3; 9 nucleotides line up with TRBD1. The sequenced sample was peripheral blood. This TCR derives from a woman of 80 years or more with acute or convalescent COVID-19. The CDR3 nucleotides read TGTGCCAGTACCTCGGGACAGGGTCCAGATACGCAGTATTTT. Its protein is CASTSGQGPDTQYF.